One and the same sample provided the 29 T cell receptor beta chains below, sequenced in a study of cytomegalovirus exposure and HLA in healthy donors. The PCR used 60 Vbeta and 13 Jbeta primers. The method was immunoSEQ multiplex PCR; TCRdb's version includes in-frame clones alone and lacks a portion of them. This sample yields approximately 96,000 clones, of which around 74% are seen a single time; approximately 1.8% belongs to the top ten. Sequencing was performed on PBMCs. The receptors stem from a male donor in good health and CMV-seronegative.

This chain joins TRBV5-6 and TRBJ2-7, with a possible D match to TRBD2 (6 bases). Germline V gene lookup returns CDR1 SGHDT and CDR2 YYEEEE. Trimming removed 2 bases at V and 5 bases at J, with 11 bases between. CDR3 length: 13 residues. The CDR3 spells CASSLELADEQYF. CDR3 DNA: TGTGCCAGCAGCTTAGAACTAGCCGACGAGCAGTACTTC.

A few counts support this clone. The V gene is TRBV5-1, the J gene TRBJ1-1, with 9 bases matching TRBD1. The CDR3 is 14 residues long. CDR1 SGHRS and CDR2 YFSETQ come from the germline V gene. Trimming cost V 0 bases and J 9 bases; bases outside gene matches: 6. In DNA form, the CDR3 reads TGCGCCAGCAGCTTGGCTGGACAGGGGTCAAAAGCTTTCTTT. It codes for CASSLAGQGSKAFF.

The chain has TRBV5-1 and TRBJ2-5, with D perhaps matching TRBD2 (6 bases). In germline, CDR1 is SGHRS, CDR2 YFSETQ. This CDR3 has 16 residues. Trimming stripped 3 bases from V and 5 bases from J, with 20 bases between. The CDR3 protein is CASSSGGLTRGETQYF. The CDR3 bases are TGCGCCAGCAGCTCCGGGGGTCTCACCCGAGGTGAGACCCAGTACTTC.

The genes are TRBV21-1 and TRBJ2-7; TRBD2 is taken as the D call from the table, unchecked against the DNA. TRBV21-1 corresponds to a pseudogene. The CDR3 length is 14 residues. The CDR3 spells CASSKGRQNYEQYF. CDR3 DNA sequence: TGTGCCAGCAGCAAAGGGCGGCAGAACTACGAGCAGTACTTC.

The J gene is TRBJ2-7, the V gene TRBV11-2, with 7 bases aligning to TRBD1. Losses at the gene ends were 5 bases for V and 7 bases for J; bases not matched to a gene: 11. The CDR3 loop spans 14 amino acids. Germline CDR1 SGHAT, CDR2 FQNNGV. This chain's CDR3 is CASSPGGAGGEQYF. The CDR3 nucleotides read TGTGCCAGCAGCCCCGGTGGGGCAGGGGGTGAGCAGTACTTC. The complete variable domain, with remaining parts taken from reference TRBV11-2 and TRBJ2-7, reads EAGVAQSPRYKIIEKRQSVAFWCNPISGHATLYWYQQILGQGPKLLIQFQNNGVVDDSQLPKDRFSAERLKGVDSTLKIQPAKLEDSAVYLCASSPGGAGGEQYFGPGTRLTVT.

V is TRBV6-6 and J is TRBJ2-5, with a possible D match to TRBD2 (7 bases). Looked up from germline, CDR1 is MNHNY and CDR2 is SVGAGI (reference sequence). The CDR3 totals 15 residues. Trimming left V 2 bases short and J 3 bases short, with 13 bases between. For the CDR3, the DNA is TGTGCCAGCAGTTACCCGGACAGCGGGGAAGAGACCCAGTACTTC. Its translation: CASSYPDSGEETQYF.

This clone is a singleton in its sample. The chain links TRBV28 to TRBJ1-4, with D tentatively TRBD1 (6 bases). The CDR3 runs to 16 residues. Germline CDR1 reads MDHEN; CDR2 reads SYDVKM. The V end was cut by 5 bases, the J end by 1 base, with 14 bases between. CDR3 residues: CASSPLGQLTNEKLFF. CDR3 DNA: TGTGCCAGCAGTCCTTTAGGACAGCTAACTAATGAAAAACTGTTTTTT.

This clone showed up just once. The chain couples TRBV4-3 to TRBJ1-2; no definite D call. The V end lost 4 bases, the J end lost 4 bases, and 13 bases lay between the germline ends. The length of the CDR3 is 14 residues. Germline lookup yields CDR1 LGHNA and CDR2 YSLEER. CDR3 amino acids: CASSRRTAAYGYTF. CDR3 coding DNA: TGCGCCAGCAGCCGACGGACTGCTGCCTATGGCTACACCTTC.

This clone was found a few times. V usage is TRBV5-1 and J usage is TRBJ2-7; TRBD2 matches at 11 bases. Germline values: CDR1 SGHRS, CDR2 YFSETQ. Trimming cost V 0 bases and J 2 bases; bases outside gene matches: 4. The CDR3 totals 16 residues. CDR3 sequence reads: CASSLGIAGGTYEQYF. The CDR3 DNA reads TGCGCCAGCAGCTTGGGGATAGCGGGAGGGACCTACGAGCAGTACTTC.

This chain joins TRBV5-1 and TRBJ2-1; 9 bases match TRBD2. CDR1 is SGHRS, CDR2 YFSETQ, per germline. The length of the CDR3 is 18 residues. J was trimmed by 2 bases and V by 0 bases; bases with no gene match: 9. The CDR3 here is CASSLAWASGIPYNEQFF. CDR3 DNA: TGCGCCAGCAGCTTGGCCTGGGCTAGCGGGATACCCTACAATGAGCAGTTCTTC.

The chain uses TRBV5-6 and TRBJ1-2; 8 nucleotides match TRBD1. Unmatched junction bases numbered 6, after V lost 4 bases and J lost 4 bases. Germline values: CDR1 SGHDT, CDR2 YYEEEE. CDR3 length: 14 amino acids. For the CDR3, the DNA is TGTGCCAGCAGCACCAGGGGGCTTGTCTATGGCTACACCTTC. Encoded protein: CASSTRGLVYGYTF.

The chain carries TRBV15 and TRBJ2-1; 7 bases map to TRBD1. This CDR3 spans 14 amino acids. The V and J ends lost 0 bases and 8 bases, in that order; junction bases with no gene match: 4. Per germline, CDR1 LNHNV and CDR2 YYDKDF (reference sequence). The CDR3 protein is CATSRERTGYEQFF. CDR3 bases: TGTGCCACCAGCAGAGAGCGGACAGGTTATGAGCAGTTCTTC.

This clone was counted a single time. The V and J genes are TRBV27 and TRBJ2-7; no firm D call. The germline gives CDR1 MNHEY, CDR2 SMNVEV (reference sequence). V was cut by 5 bases and J by 2 bases, with 19 bases left in between. The CDR3 extends over 16 amino acids. Here the CDR3 reads CASSVAAGYYTYEQYF. For the CDR3, the DNA is TGTGCCAGCAGTGTAGCTGCCGGCTATTACACCTACGAGCAGTACTTC.

The chain has TRBV5-6 and TRBJ1-5; D possibly corresponds to TRBD1 (5 bases). The CDR3 loop spans 15 amino acids. Germline assignment: CDR1 SGHDT and CDR2 YYEEEE. Trimming took 4 bases from V and 1 from J, leaving 12 bases between them. For the CDR3, the DNA is TGTGCCAGCAGCCTGGGGACGGGAAGCAATCAGCCCCAGCATTTT. Encoded protein: CASSLGTGSNQPQHF.

V and J are TRBV14 and TRBJ2-7; TRBD1 aligns across 7 bases. Per the germline V gene, CDR1 is SGHDN and CDR2 is FVKESK. The ends lost 4 bases at V and 2 bases at J; junction bases unmatched: 11. CDR3 length: 16 amino acids. The CDR3 nucleotides read TGTGCCAGCAGCCCGTTAATGGGACAGAAAACCTACGAGCAGTACTTC. This codes for CASSPLMGQKTYEQYF.

The chain couples TRBV14 to TRBJ2-2; TRBD1 agrees at 7 bases. V lost 4 bases, J lost 0 bases, and 11 bases stayed unmatched. Germline CDR1 is SGHDN and CDR2 is FVKESK. The length of the CDR3 is 18 residues. The CDR3 loop is CASSPNIEDRTNTGELFF. In nucleotides, the CDR3 is TGTGCCAGCAGCCCAAACATCGAGGACAGGACGAACACCGGGGAGCTGTTTTTT.

The CDR3, as DNA: TGTGCCAGCAGTTTGGGGCTTAGAGGTCAGCCCCAGCATTTT. Translating it yields CASSLGLRGQPQHF. This chain connects TRBV28 to TRBJ1-5, with a possible D match to TRBD1 (5 bases). The CDR3 length is 14 residues. Trimming pared 3 bases from V and 6 bases from J, leaving 12 bases between. The germline V gene has CDR1 MDHEN and CDR2 SYDVKM.

In the case of this clone: An end of the junction differs from the germline gene, which may be a read error. The chain combines TRBV28 with TRBJ2-5; D remains ambiguous. The V gene's germline CDR1 is MDHEN and CDR2 SYDVKM. CDR3 length equals 12 residues. CDR3 protein: CASSLYQETQYF. The CDR3, as DNA: TGTGCCAGCAGTTTATACCAGGAGACCCAGTACTTC.

The chain links TRBV7-9 to TRBJ2-7, with 11 bases identical to TRBD1. The CDR3 contains 15 residues. Germline loops: CDR1 SEHNR, CDR2 FQNEAQ (reference sequence). The J segment lost 6 bases and the V segment lost 5 bases, leaving 9 bases of the junction unmatched. CDR3 sequence: CASSIRDRGYIEQYF. Here the CDR3 DNA reads TGTGCCAGCAGCATCCGGGACAGGGGGTATATCGAGCAGTACTTC.

Only a few counts were recorded for this clone. The chain combines TRBV6-1 with TRBJ1-5, with a possible D match to TRBD1 (5 bases). The V end lost 7 bases, the J end lost 9 bases, and 13 bases lay between the germline ends. The CDR3 has 12 amino acids. Germline V CDR1 and CDR2: MNHNS, SASEGT. CDR3: CASNFGGLPQHF. CDR3 nucleotide sequence: TGTGCCAGCAACTTCGGGGGACTGCCCCAGCATTTT.

The gene calls are TRBV7-8 and TRBJ2-1; 10 bases agree with TRBD2. This CDR3 has 19 residues. V dropped 5 bases and J dropped 4; count of bases not matched to a gene: 17. Germline V gene data show CDR1 as SGHVS and CDR2 as FQNEAQ. The CDR3 DNA reads as TGTGCCAGCAGCCCACGACAGGGCACGGGGACTAGCGAGTACAATGAGCAGTTCTTC. Amino acid sequence: CASSPRQGTGTSEYNEQFF.

V gene TRBV18 combines with J gene TRBJ2-4; maybe TRBD1 (6 bases). The CDR3 consists of 16 residues. Germline V lookup: CDR1 KGHSH, CDR2 LQKENI. V lost 5 bases, J lost 6 bases, and 20 bases lay in between. DNA of the CDR3: TGTGCCAGCTCAGCTATGTCAGGGATGGGGGCAAACATTCAGTACTTC. It yields the protein CASSAMSGMGANIQYF.

The chain links TRBV7-3 to TRBJ1-6, with D tentatively TRBD1 (5 bases). The CDR3 covers 13 residues. CDR1 and CDR2 (germline): SGHTA, FQGTGA. V was cut by 3 bases and J by 12 bases, with 12 bases left in between. Written as DNA, the CDR3 is TGTGCCAGCAGCTTGGGGGGACTGGGACCCCTCCACTTT. Translating gives CASSLGGLGPLHF.

The J gene is TRBJ2-2, the V gene TRBV10-3; 12 positions match TRBD2. Germline lookup yields CDR1 ENHRY and CDR2 SYGVKD. The V and J ends lost 6 bases and 6 bases, in that order; junction bases with no gene match: 5. This CDR3 is 15 amino acids long. The CDR3 loop is CAIRDLAGGAGELFF. CDR3 DNA sequence: TGTGCCATCAGGGATCTAGCGGGAGGGGCCGGGGAGCTGTTTTTT.

The chain is built from TRBV6-1 and TRBJ2-7; D ambiguous. The CDR3 consists of 15 residues. V was pared by 8 bases and J by 1 base, with 18 bases between. Per the germline V gene, CDR1 is MNHNS and CDR2 is SASEGT. The CDR3, as DNA: TGTGCCAGCCACTTCAACCCTGGCGGTTCCTACGAGCAGTACTTC. Amino acids: CASHFNPGGSYEQYF.

The chain uses TRBV30 and TRBJ2-7, with 9 nucleotides matching TRBD2. The CDR3 totals 13 residues. Losses at the gene ends were 8 bases for V and 4 bases for J; bases not matched to a gene: 9. Germline V gives CDR1 GTSNPN, CDR2 SVGIG (reference sequence). The CDR3 loop reads CAGLSSGGYEQYF. CDR3 DNA sequence: TGTGCCGGGCTAAGTAGCGGGGGTTACGAGCAGTACTTC.

This clone was recorded a few times. The chain carries TRBV28 and TRBJ1-2; no clear D gene. Germline CDR1 is MDHEN and CDR2 is SYDVKM. The CDR3 has 12 residues. Deletions cut 7 bases from V and 0 bases from J, with 6 bases between. This CDR3 reads CASTRSNYGYTF. The CDR3 bases are TGTGCCAGCACGAGGTCTAACTATGGCTACACCTTC.

The chain recombines TRBV6-5 with TRBJ1-1; perhaps TRBD1 as D (6 bases). This CDR3 comprises 15 residues. Trimming left V 0 bases short and J 1 base short, with 9 bases between. Germline V gene lookup returns CDR1 MNHEY and CDR2 SVGAGI. The chain's CDR3 is CASSYSTGANTEAFF. In DNA, the CDR3 is TGTGCCAGCAGTTACTCGACAGGCGCGAACACTGAAGCTTTCTTT.

J is TRBJ2-1 and V is TRBV27, with TRBD1 identical over 7 bases. V dropped 5 bases and J dropped 8; count of bases not matched to a gene: 12. The germline gives CDR1 MNHEY, CDR2 SMNVEV (reference sequence). This CDR3 comprises 15 residues. For the CDR3, the DNA is TGTGCCAGCAGTGTAACATGGGACAGCGGTTATGAGCAGTTCTTC. This codes for CASSVTWDSGYEQFF.